These 15 T cell receptor beta chains came from one sample sequenced in a study of T cells and Merkel cell carcinoma outcomes. Produced via immunoSEQ multiplex PCR; TCRdb's table is partial and in-frame only. The sample contains thousands of clones, about 80% of which appear only once. Input material: tumor tissue from Merkel cell carcinoma. The receptor source for this set is a human donor with Merkel cell carcinoma.

This sequence joins TRBV6-1 and TRBJ2-7; 12 bases fit TRBD2. V lost 7 bases to trimming and J lost 2 bases; unmatched junction nucleotides: 3. The length of the CDR3 is 14 residues. Germline V lookup: CDR1 MNHNS, CDR2 SASEGT. CDR3: CASKGLAGTYEQYF. CDR3 nucleotides: TGTGCCAGCAAAGGACTAGCGGGGACCTACGAGCAGTACTTC.

V is TRBV6-5 and J is TRBJ2-1; 9 bases are a match to TRBD1. The CDR3 sequence is 15 residues long. CDR1 and CDR2 (germline): MNHEY, SVGAGI. After removal of 6 bases from V and 7 bases from J, the junction contained 10 bases not matched to a gene. The chain's CDR3 is CASSRGGQGLNEQFF. The CDR3 DNA reads TGTGCCAGCAGCCGCGGGGGACAGGGTCTTAATGAGCAGTTCTTC.

This CDR3 is CASGNRAYEQYF. CDR3 DNA: TGTGCCAGCGGAAACAGGGCCTACGAGCAGTACTTC. This chain connects TRBV28 to TRBJ2-7, with a weak D call TRBD1 (6 bases). Germline V lookup: CDR1 MDHEN, CDR2 SYDVKM. The CDR3 contains 12 residues. The ends were cut back, 8 bases at V and 2 bases at J, with 10 bases in the middle.

The rearrangement links TRBV28 to TRBJ2-7, with D possibly TRBD2 on 6 matching bases. This CDR3 is 12 amino acids long. V lost 4 bases and J 4 bases, leaving 8 bases between the germline ends. CDR1 MDHEN and CDR2 SYDVKM come from the germline V gene. The CDR3 nucleotides are TGTGCCAGCAGTTGGGCGGGGTACGAGCAGTACTTC. Amino acid sequence: CASSWAGYEQYF.

V is TRBV5-8 and J is TRBJ1-5; possible D gene TRBD1, 5 bases. The CDR3 runs to 14 residues. CDR1 and CDR2 from the germline V gene are SGHTS and YDEGEE. V lost 6 bases, J lost 7 bases, and 17 bases lay in between. The chain's CDR3 is CASTPTDPRQPQHF. DNA for the CDR3: TGTGCCAGCACCCCGACAGATCCCCGACAGCCCCAGCATTTT.

A word on this clone: Other DNA sequences within the sample encode an identical CDR3. V and J are TRBV18 and TRBJ2-5, with D unclear. This CDR3 is built from 13 residues. Germline V CDR1 and CDR2: KGHSH, LQKENI. V was pared by 3 bases and J by 2 bases, with 7 bases between. Here the CDR3 DNA reads TGTGCCAGCTCACCCGGGCGGCAAGAGACCCAGTACTTC. It translates to CASSPGRQETQYF.

The CDR3 DNA reads TGTGCCATTAGATGGGGTCGCACAGATACGCAGTATTTT. It yields the protein CAIRWGRTDTQYF. The J gene is TRBJ2-3, the V gene TRBV28, with unresolved D. The CDR3 consists of 13 residues. Germline V gene data show CDR1 as MDHEN and CDR2 as SYDVKM. The V end lost 10 bases, the J end lost 1 base, and 12 bases lay between the germline ends.

This chain uses TRBV28 with TRBJ1-1; tentatively, D is TRBD1 (5 bases). Germline lookup yields CDR1 MDHEN and CDR2 SYDVKM. Trimming removed 2 bases at V and 0 bases at J, with 7 bases between. This CDR3 comprises 14 residues. Written as DNA, the CDR3 is TGTGCCAGCAGTTTAGAGGGGATGAACACTGAAGCTTTCTTT. Amino acid sequence: CASSLEGMNTEAFF.

This rearrangement joins TRBV5-1 to TRBJ2-5, with D tentatively TRBD2 (5 bases). The V end lost 0 bases, the J end lost 0 bases, and 9 bases lay between the germline ends. CDR1 is SGHRS, CDR2 YFSETQ, per germline. The CDR3 sequence is 15 residues long. The CDR3 nucleotides read TGCGCCAGCAGCTTGGTCTCAGCGGACCAAGAGACCCAGTACTTC. Translating gives CASSLVSADQETQYF.

This chain uses TRBV5-1 with TRBJ1-4; D may be TRBD1 (5 bases). With 3 bases removed from V and 5 bases from J, the gap between germline ends came to 5 bases. The CDR3 has 12 residues. CDR1 is SGHRS and CDR2 is YFSETQ in the germline V gene. CDR3 in DNA: TGCGCCAGCAGCTCAGGGAATGAAAAACTGTTTTTT. It encodes CASSSGNEKLFF.

The rearrangement links TRBV5-1 to TRBJ1-3; 8 bases fit TRBD1. The V and J ends lost 6 bases and 0 bases, in that order; junction bases with no gene match: 8. Looked up from germline, CDR1 is SGHRS and CDR2 is YFSETQ. This CDR3 has 16 amino acids. This CDR3 reads CASTLTGGSSGNTIYF. The CDR3 DNA follows: TGCGCCAGCACCCTTACAGGGGGAAGCTCTGGAAACACCATATATTTT.

This clone was seen once. This chain links TRBV10-3 with TRBJ1-1; 10 bases align to TRBD1. The CDR3 has 17 amino acids. In germline, CDR1 is ENHRY, CDR2 SYGVKD. Trimming took 3 bases from V and 7 from J; bases not matched to a gene: 14. CDR3 in DNA: TGTGCCATCAGTGATTTTGAAGTGGGACAGGGGACTCTTGAAGCTTTCTTT. Its protein is CAISDFEVGQGTLEAFF.

CDR3 in amino acids: CASTQSGSYYEQYF. CDR3 DNA: TGTGCCAGCACCCAATCAGGGAGCTACTACGAGCAGTACTTC. V is TRBV28 and J is TRBJ2-7; D possibly matches TRBD1 or TRBD2 (5 bases each). V was pared by 7 bases and J by 3 bases, with 16 bases between. From germline, CDR1 is MDHEN and CDR2 SYDVKM. The CDR3 has 14 residues.

This clone was seen more than once but under ten times. This chain joins TRBV28 and TRBJ2-3, with D unclear. Germline V lookup: CDR1 MDHEN, CDR2 SYDVKM. The CDR3 runs to 13 residues. Between the trimmed V and J ends, which lost 4 bases and 1 base, there was a span of 6 bases. CDR3: CASSSPGTDTQYF. The CDR3 bases are TGTGCCAGCAGTTCCCCAGGCACAGATACGCAGTATTTT. Supplemented by reference TRBV28 and TRBJ2-3, the full variable domain reads DVKVTQSSRYLVKRTGEKVFLECVQDMDHENMFWYRQDPGLGLRLIYFSYDVKMKEKGDIPEGYSVSREKKERFSLILESASTNQTSMYLCASSSPGTDTQYFGPGTRLTVL.

V usage is TRBV5-1 and J usage is TRBJ2-5; TRBD2 agrees at 10 bases. Germline V gene lookup returns CDR1 SGHRS and CDR2 YFSETQ. The CDR3 runs to 19 residues. Trimming cost V 4 bases and J 2 bases; bases outside gene matches: 17. In DNA, the CDR3 is TGCGCCAGCAGCCACTCGAGTCGAGGACTAGCGGTGGGTCAAGAGACCCAGTACTTC. Translating gives CASSHSSRGLAVGQETQYF.